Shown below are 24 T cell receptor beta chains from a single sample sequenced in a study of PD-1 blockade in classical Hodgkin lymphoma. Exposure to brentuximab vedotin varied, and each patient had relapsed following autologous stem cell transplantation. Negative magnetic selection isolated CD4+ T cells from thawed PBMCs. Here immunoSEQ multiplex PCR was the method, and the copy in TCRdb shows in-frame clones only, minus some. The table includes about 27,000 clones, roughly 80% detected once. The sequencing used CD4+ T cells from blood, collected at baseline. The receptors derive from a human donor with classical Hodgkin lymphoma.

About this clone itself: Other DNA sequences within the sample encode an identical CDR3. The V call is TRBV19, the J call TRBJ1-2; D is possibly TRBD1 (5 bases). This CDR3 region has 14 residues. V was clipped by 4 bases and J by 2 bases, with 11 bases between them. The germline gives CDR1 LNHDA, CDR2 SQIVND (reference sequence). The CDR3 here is CASSTSRANYGYTF. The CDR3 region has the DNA TGTGCCAGTAGTACTTCCAGGGCGAACTATGGCTACACCTTC.

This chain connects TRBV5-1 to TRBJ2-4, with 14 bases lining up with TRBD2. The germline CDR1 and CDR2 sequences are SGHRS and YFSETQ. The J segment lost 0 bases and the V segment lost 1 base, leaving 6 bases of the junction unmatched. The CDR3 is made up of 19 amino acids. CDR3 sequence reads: CASSLRGLAGELAKNIQYF. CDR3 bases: TGCGCCAGCAGCTTGAGGGGACTAGCGGGGGAACTAGCCAAAAACATTCAGTACTTC.

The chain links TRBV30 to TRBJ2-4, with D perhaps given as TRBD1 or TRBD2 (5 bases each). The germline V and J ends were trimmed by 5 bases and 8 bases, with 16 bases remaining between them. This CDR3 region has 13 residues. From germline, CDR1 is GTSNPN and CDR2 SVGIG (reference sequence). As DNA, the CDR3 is TGTGCCTGGGGGACGGCCCCAGTGGACATTCAGTACTTC. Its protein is CAWGTAPVDIQYF.

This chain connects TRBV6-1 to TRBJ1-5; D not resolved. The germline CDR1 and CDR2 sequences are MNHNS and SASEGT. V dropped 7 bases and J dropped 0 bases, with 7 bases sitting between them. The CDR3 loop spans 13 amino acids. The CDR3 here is CASTLHSNQPQHF. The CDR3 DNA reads TGTGCCAGCACTCTTCATAGCAATCAGCCCCAGCATTTT.

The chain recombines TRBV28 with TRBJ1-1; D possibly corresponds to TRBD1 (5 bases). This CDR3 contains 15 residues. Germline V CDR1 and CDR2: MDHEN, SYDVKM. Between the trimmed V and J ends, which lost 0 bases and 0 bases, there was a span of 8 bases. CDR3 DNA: TGTGCCAGCAGTTTATGGGGGGGGATGAACACTGAAGCTTTCTTT. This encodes CASSLWGGMNTEAFF.

CDR3: CASGQGSFADTQYF. Written as DNA, the CDR3 is TGTGCCAGCGGACAGGGAAGTTTTGCTGATACGCAGTATTTT. The V and J genes are TRBV2 and TRBJ2-3; 8 nucleotides align to TRBD1. J gave up 6 bases and V 8 bases, and 10 bases lay outside the gene matches. The germline gives CDR1 SNHLY, CDR2 FYNNEI. The CDR3 loop spans 14 amino acids.

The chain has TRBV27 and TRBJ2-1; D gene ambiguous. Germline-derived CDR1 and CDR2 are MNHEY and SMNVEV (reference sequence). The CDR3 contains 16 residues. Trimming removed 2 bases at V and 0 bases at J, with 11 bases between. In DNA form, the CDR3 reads TGTGCCAGCAGTTTAAGTATGTCGGTCTCCTACAATGAGCAGTTCTTC. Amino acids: CASSLSMSVSYNEQFF.

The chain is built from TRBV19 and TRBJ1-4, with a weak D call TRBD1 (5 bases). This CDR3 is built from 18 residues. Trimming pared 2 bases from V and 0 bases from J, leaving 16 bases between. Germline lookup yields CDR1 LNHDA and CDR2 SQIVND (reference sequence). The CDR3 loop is CASSITGRASATNEKLFF. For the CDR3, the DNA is TGTGCCAGTAGTATAACGGGCAGGGCCTCTGCAACTAATGAAAAACTGTTTTTT. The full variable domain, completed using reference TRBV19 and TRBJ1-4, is DGGITQSPKYLFRKEGQNVTLSCEQNLNHDAMYWYRQDPGQGLRLIYYSQIVNDFQKGDIAEGYSVSREKKESFPLTVTSAQKNPTAFYLCASSITGRASATNEKLFFGSGTQLSVL.

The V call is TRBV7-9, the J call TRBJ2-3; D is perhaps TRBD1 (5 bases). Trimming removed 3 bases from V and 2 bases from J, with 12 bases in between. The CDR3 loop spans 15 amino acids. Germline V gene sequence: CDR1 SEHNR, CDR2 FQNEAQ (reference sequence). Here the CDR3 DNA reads TGTGCCAGCAGCTTGGCCAGGGTCCACACAGATACGCAGTATTTT. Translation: CASSLARVHTDTQYF. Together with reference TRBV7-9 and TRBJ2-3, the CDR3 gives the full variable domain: DTGVSQNPRHKITKRGQNVTFRCDPISEHNRLYWYRQTLGQGPEFLTYFQNEAQLEKSRLLSDRFSAERPKGSFSTLEIQRTEQGDSAMYLCASSLARVHTDTQYFGPGTRLTVL.

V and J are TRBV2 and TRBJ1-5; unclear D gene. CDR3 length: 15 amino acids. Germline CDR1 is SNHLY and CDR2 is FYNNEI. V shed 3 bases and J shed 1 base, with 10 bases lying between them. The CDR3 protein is CASSERRVSNQPQHF. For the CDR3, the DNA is TGTGCCAGCAGTGAGCGGCGGGTCAGCAATCAGCCCCAGCATTTT. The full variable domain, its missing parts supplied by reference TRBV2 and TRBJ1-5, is EPEVTQTPSHQVTQMGQEVILRCVPISNHLYFYWYRQILGQKVEFLVSFYNNEISEKSEIFDDQFSVERPDGSNFTLKIRSTKLEDSAMYFCASSERRVSNQPQHFGDGTRLSIL.

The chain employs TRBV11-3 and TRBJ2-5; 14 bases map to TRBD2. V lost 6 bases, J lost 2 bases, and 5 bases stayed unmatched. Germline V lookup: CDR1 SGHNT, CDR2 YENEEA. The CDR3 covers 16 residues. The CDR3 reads CASSPGLAGGQETQYF. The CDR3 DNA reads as TGTGCCAGCAGTCCCGGACTAGCGGGGGGTCAAGAGACCCAGTACTTC.

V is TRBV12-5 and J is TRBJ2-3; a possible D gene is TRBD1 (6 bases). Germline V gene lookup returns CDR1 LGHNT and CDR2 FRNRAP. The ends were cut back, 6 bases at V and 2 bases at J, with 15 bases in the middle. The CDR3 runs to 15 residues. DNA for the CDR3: TGTGCTAGTGGCCCCAGGGGAAGATTCACAGATACGCAGTATTTT. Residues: CASGPRGRFTDTQYF.

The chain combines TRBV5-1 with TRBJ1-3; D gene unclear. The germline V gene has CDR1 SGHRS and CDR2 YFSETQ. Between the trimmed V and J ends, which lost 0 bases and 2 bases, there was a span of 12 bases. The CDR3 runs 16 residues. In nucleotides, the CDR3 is TGCGCCAGCAGCTTGGCCGTTGGGCTTGCTGGAAACACCATATATTTT. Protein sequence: CASSLAVGLAGNTIYF.

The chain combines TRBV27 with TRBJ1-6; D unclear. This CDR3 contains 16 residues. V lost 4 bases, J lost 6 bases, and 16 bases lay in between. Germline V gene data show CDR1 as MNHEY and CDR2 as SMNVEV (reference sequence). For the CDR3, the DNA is TGTGCCAGCAGTTCGTTTGACCTGACCGGTAATTCACCCCTCCACTTT. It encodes CASSSFDLTGNSPLHF.

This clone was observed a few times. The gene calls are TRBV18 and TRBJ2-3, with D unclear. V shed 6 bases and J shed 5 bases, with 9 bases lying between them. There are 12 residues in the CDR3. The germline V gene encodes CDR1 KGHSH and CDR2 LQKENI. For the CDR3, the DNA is TGTGCCAGCTCTCAACGGAGAGATACGCAGTATTTT. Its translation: CASSQRRDTQYF.

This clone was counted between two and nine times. The CDR3 DNA follows: TGTGCCAGTAGTATAGCTGGAGGGAGACAGTTGAACACTGAAGCTTTCTTT. Translating it yields CASSIAGGRQLNTEAFF. The rearrangement links TRBV19 to TRBJ1-1; D might be TRBD1 (5 bases). V lost 1 base and J 0 bases, leaving 15 bases between the germline ends. The germline V gene has CDR1 LNHDA and CDR2 SQIVND (reference sequence). The CDR3 runs 17 residues.

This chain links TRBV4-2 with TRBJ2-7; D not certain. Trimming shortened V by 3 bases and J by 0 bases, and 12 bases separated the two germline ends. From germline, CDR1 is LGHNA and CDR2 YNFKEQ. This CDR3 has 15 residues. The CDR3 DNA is TGTGCCAGCAGCCAGCTCAGCGATCCCTCCTACGAGCAGTACTTC. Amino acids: CASSQLSDPSYEQYF.

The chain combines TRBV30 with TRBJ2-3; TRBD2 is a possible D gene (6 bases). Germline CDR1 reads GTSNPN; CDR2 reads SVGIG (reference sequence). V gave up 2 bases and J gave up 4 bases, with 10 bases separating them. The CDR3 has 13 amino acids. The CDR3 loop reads CAWSPGSPDTQYF. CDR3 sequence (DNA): TGTGCCTGGAGTCCCGGGAGCCCAGATACGCAGTATTTT.

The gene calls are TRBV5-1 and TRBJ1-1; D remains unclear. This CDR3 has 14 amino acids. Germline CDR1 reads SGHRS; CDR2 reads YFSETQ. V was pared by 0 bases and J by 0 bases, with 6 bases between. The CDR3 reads CASSLGGMNTEAFF. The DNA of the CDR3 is TGCGCCAGCAGCTTGGGAGGGATGAACACTGAAGCTTTCTTT.

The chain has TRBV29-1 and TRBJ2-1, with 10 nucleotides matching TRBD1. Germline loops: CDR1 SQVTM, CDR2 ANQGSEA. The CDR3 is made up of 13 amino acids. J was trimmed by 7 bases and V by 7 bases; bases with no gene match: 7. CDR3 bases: TGCAGCGGCCGACAGGGGGCAGGGAATGAGCAGTTCTTC. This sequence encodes CSGRQGAGNEQFF.

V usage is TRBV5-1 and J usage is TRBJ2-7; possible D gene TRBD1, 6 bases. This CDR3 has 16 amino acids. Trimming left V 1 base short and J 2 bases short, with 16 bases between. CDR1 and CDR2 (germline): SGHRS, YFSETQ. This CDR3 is CASSLSPRAGAYEQYF. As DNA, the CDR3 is TGCGCCAGCAGCTTGTCACCCCGGGCAGGGGCCTACGAGCAGTACTTC.

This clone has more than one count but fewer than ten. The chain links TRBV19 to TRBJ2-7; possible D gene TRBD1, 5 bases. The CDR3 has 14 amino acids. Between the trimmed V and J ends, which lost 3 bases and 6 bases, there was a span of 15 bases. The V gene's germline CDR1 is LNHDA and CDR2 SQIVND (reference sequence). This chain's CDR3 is CASSIVGRVAEQYF. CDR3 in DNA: TGTGCCAGTAGTATTGTCGGCAGGGTGGCCGAGCAGTACTTC.

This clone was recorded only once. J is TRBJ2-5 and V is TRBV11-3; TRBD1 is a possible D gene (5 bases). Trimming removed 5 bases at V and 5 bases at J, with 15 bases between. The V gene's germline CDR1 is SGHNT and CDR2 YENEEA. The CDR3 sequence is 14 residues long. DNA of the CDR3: TGTGCCAGCAGCCCCGACCCAGCAGGGGAGACCCAGTACTTC. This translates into CASSPDPAGETQYF.

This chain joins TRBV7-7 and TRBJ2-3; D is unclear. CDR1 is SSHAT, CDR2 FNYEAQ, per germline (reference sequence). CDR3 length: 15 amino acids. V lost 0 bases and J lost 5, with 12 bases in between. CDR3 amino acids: CASSLAHSVGDTQYF. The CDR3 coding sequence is TGTGCCAGCAGCTTAGCCCATTCGGTCGGAGATACGCAGTATTTT.